What follows are 15 T cell receptor beta chains derived from one specimen sequenced in a study of regulatory T cells in long-lasting Graves disease. Time point specified: newly diagnosed GD, antithyroid drugs for less than 3 months. The TCR library used RNA extracted from PBMCs. Building of the TCR beta libraries involved iRepertoire HTBI primers and Arm-PCR of CDR3 regions. TCRdb used MiXCR to reprocess the multiplex PCR reads, holding one entry per CDR3 protein. Of about 620,000 distinct CDR3 sequences in the sample, around 15% were seen once. These data were also filed under a second study, of T cells in Graves' hyperthyroidism and ophthalmopathy.

The specimen comprised peripheral blood mononuclear cells (PBMCs), sampled at new diagnosis, from a patient treated with antithyroid drugs. The receptors were sampled from a woman aged 25-40 years with Graves disease.

This clonotype was seen ten or more times. The V call is TRBV11-2, the J call TRBJ2-7; 7 nucleotides agree with TRBD1. Trimming removed 0 bases from V and 13 bases from J; junction bases left unmatched: 9. Germline CDR1 and CDR2: SGHAT and FQNNGV. This CDR3 has 13 residues. The CDR3 protein is CASSLDDRARAYF. The CDR3 DNA is TGTGCCAGCAGCTTAGACGACAGGGCACGGGCCTACTTC.

In this sample, this clonotype turned up many times. This sequence joins TRBV5-1 and TRBJ2-2, with D perhaps being TRBD1 or TRBD2 (5 bases each). CDR3 length equals 15 residues. Germline lookup yields CDR1 SGHRS and CDR2 YFSETQ. Trimming cost V 1 base and J 3 bases, with 10 bases left between them. The CDR3 spells CASSLWGTDTGELFF. The CDR3 nucleotides are TGCGCCAGCAGCTTGTGGGGGACGGACACCGGGGAGCTGTTTTTT.

This clonotype came up many times. The chain employs TRBV11-2 and TRBJ1-5, with TRBD1 as a possible D gene (6 bases). The V and J ends lost 5 bases and 0 bases respectively, with 11 bases between them. The CDR3 spans 15 residues. CDR1 is SGHAT, CDR2 FQNNGV, per germline. CDR3 sequence: CASSEGGNSNQPQHF. CDR3 DNA sequence: TGTGCCAGCAGCGAGGGGGGAAATAGCAATCAGCCCCAGCATTTT.

The chain joins TRBV5-1 to TRBJ1-2; 7 positions agree with TRBD1. This CDR3 is built from 17 residues. In germline, CDR1 is SGHRS, CDR2 YFSETQ. J lost 3 bases, V lost 5 bases, and 16 bases had no gene match. The CDR3: CASRTEKGARGDYGYTF. In DNA form, the CDR3 reads TGCGCCAGCAGGACAGAAAAGGGGGCGCGTGGCGACTATGGCTACACCTTC.

Ten or more counts support this clonotype. V is TRBV2 and J is TRBJ2-1; D is perhaps TRBD1 (5 bases). This CDR3 comprises 11 residues. Per the germline V gene, CDR1 is SNHLY and CDR2 is FYNNEI. The germline V and J ends were trimmed by 9 bases and 5 bases, with 8 bases remaining between them. CDR3 amino acids: CASGRDNEQFF. CDR3 DNA: TGTGCCAGTGGCAGGGACAATGAGCAGTTCTTC.

There are many counts of this clonotype. The chain combines TRBV11-1 with TRBJ2-5; D is unclear. This CDR3 is 12 amino acids long. Germline V lookup: CDR1 SGHAT, CDR2 FQDESV (reference sequence). The V end lost 1 base, the J end lost 5 bases, and 5 bases lay between the germline ends. The chain's CDR3 is CASSLELETQYF. The DNA of the CDR3 is TGTGCCAGCAGCTTAGAGCTGGAGACCCAGTACTTC.

The chain is built from TRBV12-3 or TRBV12-4 and TRBJ1-3; D is uncertain. The CDR3 loop spans 16 amino acids. The ends were cut back, 8 bases at V and 0 bases at J, with 17 bases in the middle. In DNA form, the CDR3 reads TGTGCCAGCTCCAGGACCGGAGGGCGCTCTGGAAACACCATATATTTT. This sequence encodes CASSRTGGRSGNTIYF.

In this sample, this clonotype turned up many times. CDR3 DNA: TGTGCCAGCACCTCCGCGCTAGCGGGAGGGGACCAGTACTTC. Amino acids: CASTSALAGGDQYF. The chain is built from TRBV3-1 and TRBJ2-5; 12 bases are shared with TRBD2. The germline V gene has CDR1 LGHDT and CDR2 YNNKEL (reference sequence). The CDR3 is 14 residues long. V lost 7 bases to trimming and J lost 10 bases; unmatched junction nucleotides: 10.

In its sample, this clonotype was seen many times. This rearrangement joins TRBV5-1 to TRBJ1-1, with D maybe TRBD1 (6 bases). This CDR3 spans 16 amino acids. From germline, CDR1 is SGHRS and CDR2 YFSETQ. V was pared by 2 bases and J by 1 base, with 15 bases between. CDR3 nucleotide sequence: TGCGCCAGCAGCTTACAGGGAGGATCTTGGAACACTGAAGCTTTCTTT. Its translation is CASSLQGGSWNTEAFF.

This clonotype was seen many times. The chain combines TRBV28 with TRBJ1-3; 9 nucleotides align to TRBD1. Germline V gene lookup returns CDR1 MDHEN and CDR2 SYDVKM. J lost 2 bases, V lost 5 bases, and 4 bases had no gene match. This CDR3 is 15 amino acids long. This CDR3 reads CASSGTGSTGNTIYF. For the CDR3, the DNA is TGTGCCAGCAGTGGGACAGGGTCGACTGGAAACACCATATATTTT.

The gene calls are TRBV30 and TRBJ2-7; tentative D call: TRBD1 (5 bases). Per germline, CDR1 GTSNPN and CDR2 SVGIG (reference sequence). Trimming stripped 2 bases from V and 5 bases from J, with 16 bases between. The CDR3 has 14 amino acids. CDR3 sequence (DNA): TGTGCCTGGAGTAGGATCCAGGGAATGCACGAGCAGTACTTC. Its protein is CAWSRIQGMHEQYF. Looking up the rest from reference TRBV30 and TRBJ2-7 gives the full variable domain: SQTIHQWPATLVQPVGSPLSLECTVEGTSNPNLYWYRQAAGRGLQLLFYSVGIGQISSEVPQNLSASRPQDRQFILSSKKLLLSDSGFYLCAWSRIQGMHEQYFGPGTRLTVT.

In this sample, this clonotype turned up many times. The chain links TRBV6-1 to TRBJ1-3; 10 bases match TRBD1. This CDR3 has 15 amino acids. V dropped 5 bases and J dropped 2; count of bases not matched to a gene: 3. Germline loops: CDR1 MNHNS, CDR2 SASEGT. The DNA for the CDR3 is TGTGCCAGCAGTCAAGACAGGGGGCCTGGAAACACCATATATTTT. Translation gives CASSQDRGPGNTIYF.

This clonotype has at least ten counts. The CDR3 loop is CASSEFSTGSNYGYTF. The CDR3 DNA is TGTGCCAGCAGTGAATTCAGCACAGGCTCTAACTATGGCTACACCTTC. The gene calls are TRBV2 and TRBJ1-2, with a weak D call TRBD1 (5 bases). Trimming removed 2 bases at V and 0 bases at J, with 13 bases between. Looked up from germline, CDR1 is SNHLY and CDR2 is FYNNEI. The CDR3 runs to 16 residues.

This clonotype occurred many times. V gene TRBV5-1 combines with J gene TRBJ2-7, with D possibly matching TRBD1 (5 bases). Germline-derived CDR1 and CDR2 are SGHRS and YFSETQ. V was shortened by 4 bases and J by 1 base, with 9 bases between the two germline ends. The CDR3 sequence is 13 residues long. The CDR3 nucleotides are TGCGCCAGCAGCGGGGCCTTGTCCTACGAGCAGTACTTC. Residues: CASSGALSYEQYF. Supplemented by reference TRBV5-1 and TRBJ2-7, the full variable domain reads KAGVTQTPRYLIKTRGQQVTLSCSPISGHRSVSWYQQTPGQGLQFLFEYFSETQRNKGNFPGRFSGRQFSNSRSEMNVSTLELGDSALYLCASSGALSYEQYFGPGTRLTVT.

The sample holds a few counts of this clonotype. The V call is TRBV28, the J call TRBJ1-3; D gene ambiguous. The V and J ends lost 2 bases and 4 bases respectively, with 15 bases between them. Germline V CDR1 and CDR2: MDHEN, SYDVKM. This CDR3 region has 16 residues. In DNA, the CDR3 is TGTGCCAGCAGTTTACCCGAAAGGGCGGAAGGAAACACCATATATTTT. Its protein is CASSLPERAEGNTIYF.